A single T cell receptor (beta chain) is shown here with its context. The junction shows a germline mismatch at one end, possibly a read error. The entry originates in a study of blood T cells in healthy people across ages. This CDR3 is 18 amino acids long. CDR1 DFQATT and CDR2 SNEGSKA come from the germline V gene (reference sequence). The use of a sample-barcoded 5' primer and a J-beta primer mix characterized a second PCR of roughly 6 to 11 cycles. TCRdb re-called the 5' RACE reads through MiXCR, storing one row per CDR3 protein. The data show about 2 million distinct CDR3 sequences, just under 50% seen once.

The genes are TRBV20-1 and TRBJ2-6, with TRBD1 matching over 9 bases. The sample was blood. The origin of this receptor is a woman aged 40 to 50 in good health. CDR3 nucleotide sequence: TGCAGTACTAGGAAACAGGGGGCCGGAAAGCCTGGGGCCAACGTCCTGACTTTC. It translates to CSTRKQGAGKPGANVLTF.